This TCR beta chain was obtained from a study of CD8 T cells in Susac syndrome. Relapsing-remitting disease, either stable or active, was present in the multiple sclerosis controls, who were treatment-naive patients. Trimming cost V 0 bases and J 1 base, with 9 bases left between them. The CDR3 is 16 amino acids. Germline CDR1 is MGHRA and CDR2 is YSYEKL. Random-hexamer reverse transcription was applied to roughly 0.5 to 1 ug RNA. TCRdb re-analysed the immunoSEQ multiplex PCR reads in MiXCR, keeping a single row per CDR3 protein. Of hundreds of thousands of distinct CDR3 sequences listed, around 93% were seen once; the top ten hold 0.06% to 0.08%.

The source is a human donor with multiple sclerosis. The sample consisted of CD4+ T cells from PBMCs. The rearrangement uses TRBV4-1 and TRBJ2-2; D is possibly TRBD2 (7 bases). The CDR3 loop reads CASSQDGGRNTGELFF. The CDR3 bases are TGCGCCAGCAGCCAAGACGGGGGGCGGAACACCGGGGAGCTGTTTTTT.